The TCR beta chain described here comes from a study of T-cell reconstitution after alpha-beta-depleted transplantation in children. Whole-study results and caveats: Expanded graft clones, several hundred of them, were reportedly the source of alpha-beta T cells about two months after transplant. Counts and diversity of T cells one year after transplant came mostly from newly produced T cells.

A note on this clonotype: Its antigen is not identified.

CDR1 SGHRS and CDR2 YFSETQ come from the germline V gene. After removal of 0 bases from V and 0 bases from J, the junction contained 2 bases not matched to a gene. The CDR3 consists of 17 residues. TCRbeta library preparation incorporated unique molecular identifiers. TCRdb called the PCR reads again in MiXCR, with one record for every CDR3 protein. The sample lists around 580,000 distinct CDR3 sequences; over 20% were seen once. The sample was PBMCs, taken before TCRalphabeta/CD19-depleted stem cell transplant. The clonotype was recovered from a boy younger than two with Wiskott-Aldrich syndrome, due to receive a stem cell transplant. J is TRBJ2-1 and V is TRBV5-1; 11 nucleotides agree with TRBD2. This CDR3 reads CASSLDLAGGSYNEQFF. The CDR3, as DNA: TGCGCCAGCAGCTTGGATCTAGCGGGAGGCTCCTACAATGAGCAGTTCTTC.